This paragraph reports one TCR beta chain. A junction end diverges from the germline sequence, so it may reflect a read error. This sample was taken from a study of regulatory T cells in long-lasting Graves disease. As to time point: newly diagnosed GD, antithyroid drugs for less than 3 months. With RNA extracted from PBMCs as input, the TCR library was made. Building of the TCR beta libraries involved iRepertoire HTBI primers and Arm-PCR of CDR3 regions. In TCRdb, the multiplex PCR reads were re-called with MiXCR into one record per CDR3 protein. The data contain 400,000 to 650,000 distinct CDR3 sequences, roughly 15% of them seen just once; the ten biggest clones take up around a quarter. The CDR3 covers 15 residues. This same sample was also part of a study on T cells in Graves' hyperthyroidism and ophthalmopathy. In that study: When the TCR CDR3 underwent first-round RT-PCR, the HTBI primer set was used. Most expanded thyroid clonotypes above 0.001 also appeared in blood.

The chain is built from TRBV12-3 or TRBV12-4 and TRBJ1-2; D is possibly TRBD1 (6 bases). Here the sequenced sample was peripheral blood mononuclear cells (PBMCs), taken at new diagnosis, from a patient treated with antithyroid drugs. The source is a woman aged 40-60 years with Graves disease. CDR3 amino acids: CASSGGQGSSYGYIF. CDR3 DNA: TGTGCCAGCAGTGGGGGGCAGGGCTCCTCCTATGGCTACATCTTC.